The sequence of this T cell receptor beta chain was determined in a study of shared clonotypes between healthy human individuals. Across several immunoSEQ plates, the genomic DNA of each subset was split evenly. Assay used: immunoSEQ multiplex PCR; TCRdb lists only in-frame clones, some missing. The sample records about 2 million clones, about 94% being singletons. General study results and limits: The naive CD4 repertoires of several donors were compared, and roughly 5% of clonotypes were shared.

Turning to this clone: Its antigen is undetermined.

The V gene lost 3 bases and the J gene lost 2 bases, with 8 bases spanning the gap. Per the germline V gene, CDR1 is LNHNV and CDR2 is YYDKDF (reference sequence). This CDR3 region has 14 residues. It was CD45RO-negative cells, positively selected for CCR7, that made up naive CD8 cells, with terminally differentiated effector memory CD45RA+ cells excluded. The clonotype originates from a man in his late teens or twenties in good health. The sample taken for sequencing was naive CD8+ T cells sorted from blood. The V and J genes are TRBV15 and TRBJ2-1; D is unclear. The CDR3 nucleotides read TGTGCCACCAGCAGGCCCCCTACCTACAATGAGCAGTTCTTC. This codes for CATSRPPTYNEQFF.